This TCR beta chain was sequenced during a study of cytomegalovirus exposure and HLA in healthy donors. The CDR3 spans 16 residues. Trimming took 0 bases from V and 2 from J; bases not matched to a gene: 5. CDR1 is SGHRS, CDR2 YFSETQ, per germline. The study ran its PCR with 60 Vbeta and 13 Jbeta primers. TCRdb's copy holds only in-frame clones and misses some; the assay was immunoSEQ multiplex PCR. The sample lists under 150,000 clones; more than 60% were seen once. The receptor was isolated from a male donor in good health and CMV-seronegative. The chain carries TRBV5-1 and TRBJ2-3, with 8 bases lining up with TRBD2. The sample taken for sequencing was PBMCs. In DNA, the CDR3 is TGCGCCAGCAGCTTGGTGGCGGGAGGCCCCACAGATACGCAGTATTTT. Amino acids: CASSLVAGGPTDTQYF.